A single sample gave rise to the 15 T cell receptor beta chains below, sequenced in a study of blood T cell repertoires in COVID-19. Generated by immunoSEQ multiplex PCR, the TCRdb table keeps only in-frame clones and is missing some. Here the sample spans more than 100,000 clones, 84% being singletons. Sequenced: peripheral blood. The receptors stem from a woman in her 30s who had recovered from COVID-19.

This chain joins TRBV4-2 and TRBJ2-7, with TRBD1 matching 8 bases. The J segment lost 3 bases and the V segment lost 0 bases, leaving 7 bases of the junction unmatched. This CDR3 has 16 residues. The V gene's germline CDR1 is LGHNA and CDR2 YNFKEQ. The CDR3 nucleotides are TGTGCCAGCAGCCAAGATCGACGAGACAGGGGCTACGAGCAGTACTTC. It translates to CASSQDRRDRGYEQYF.

The chain joins TRBV18 to TRBJ1-1; no definite D call. The V end lost 0 bases, the J end lost 1 base, and 6 bases lay between the germline ends. The CDR3 loop spans 14 amino acids. Germline values: CDR1 KGHSH, CDR2 LQKENI. The CDR3 sequence is CASSPPTPNTEAFF. The CDR3 region has the DNA TGTGCCAGCTCACCACCGACACCGAACACTGAAGCTTTCTTT. The full variable domain, with the rest looked up from reference TRBV18 and TRBJ1-1, is NAGVMQNPRHLVRRRGQEARLRCSPMKGHSHVYWYRQLPEEGLKFMVYLQKENIIDESGMPKERFSAEFPKEGPSILRIQQVVRGDSAAYFCASSPPTPNTEAFFGQGTRLTVV.

The chain joins TRBV24-1 to TRBJ2-7; D perhaps matches TRBD2 (5 bases). Trimming stripped 1 base from V and 5 bases from J, with 14 bases between. CDR1 and CDR2 from the germline V gene are KGHDR and SFDVKD. The CDR3 is 15 residues long. In DNA form, the CDR3 reads TGTGCCACCAGTGATTTAAAAGGACTGCCTGACGAGCAGTACTTC. Its translation: CATSDLKGLPDEQYF.

The chain couples TRBV14 to TRBJ2-1; 10 positions agree with TRBD2. The CDR3 extends over 13 amino acids. With V trimmed by 8 bases and J by 9 bases, 7 bases remained unmatched. Germline-derived CDR1 and CDR2 are SGHDN and FVKESK. The CDR3 is CASRGLAVGEQFF. The CDR3 DNA reads as TGTGCCAGCCGAGGACTAGCGGTCGGTGAGCAGTTCTTC.

The rearrangement links TRBV25-1 to TRBJ2-1; tentatively, D is TRBD2 (6 bases). This CDR3 comprises 15 residues. V was pared by 6 bases and J by 0 bases, with 12 bases between. CDR1 is MGHDK and CDR2 is SYGVNS in the germline V gene. DNA of the CDR3: TGTGCCAGCAGCGAGGGAGGCCACTCCTACAATGAGCAGTTCTTC. This translates into CASSEGGHSYNEQFF.

The chain has TRBV25-1 and TRBJ1-1, with D tentatively TRBD1 (6 bases). Between the trimmed V and J ends, which lost 5 bases and 6 bases, there was a span of 13 bases. Germline V gene sequence: CDR1 MGHDK, CDR2 SYGVNS. This CDR3 comprises 13 residues. The chain's CDR3 is CASSPWTAPEAFF. CDR3 DNA: TGTGCCAGCAGTCCCTGGACAGCTCCTGAAGCTTTCTTT.

V usage is TRBV6-5 and J usage is TRBJ1-1, with D uncertain. Trimming took 6 bases from V and 1 from J, leaving 15 bases between them. Germline CDR1 reads MNHEY; CDR2 reads SVGAGI. The CDR3 is 15 residues long. This CDR3 reads CASSLEKASNTEAFF. The CDR3 DNA reads TGTGCCAGCAGCCTAGAGAAGGCTTCGAACACTGAAGCTTTCTTT.

The chain uses TRBV19 and TRBJ2-7; possible D gene TRBD2, 6 bases. V lost 3 bases and J lost 3, with 12 bases in between. Germline loops: CDR1 LNHDA, CDR2 SQIVND (reference sequence). The CDR3 totals 14 residues. For the CDR3, the DNA is TGTGCCAGTAGTATGCGGGATTCGTTCTACGAGCAGTACTTC. Its translation: CASSMRDSFYEQYF.

This chain joins TRBV11-3 and TRBJ2-3; no clear D gene. V dropped 3 bases and J dropped 0 bases, with 7 bases sitting between them. Per germline, CDR1 SGHNT and CDR2 YENEEA. The CDR3 has 14 residues. CDR3 residues: CASSLTTSTDTQYF. The DNA of the CDR3 is TGTGCCAGCAGCTTGACAACTAGCACAGATACGCAGTATTTT. The complete variable domain, with remaining parts taken from reference TRBV11-3 and TRBJ2-3, reads EAGVVQSPRYKIIEKKQPVAFWCNPISGHNTLYWYLQNLGQGPELLIRYENEEAVDDSQLPKDRFSAERLKGVDSTLKIQPAELGDSAVYLCASSLTTSTDTQYFGPGTRLTVL.

V gene TRBV5-1 combines with J gene TRBJ2-5; 8 bases match TRBD1. With 5 bases clipped from V and 5 bases from J, the junction kept 8 bases outside the gene matches. This CDR3 is 14 amino acids long. Per the germline V gene, CDR1 is SGHRS and CDR2 is YFSETQ. CDR3 sequence reads: CASRDQGAPETQYF. Here the CDR3 DNA reads TGCGCCAGCAGAGATCAGGGGGCGCCGGAGACCCAGTACTTC.

The V gene is TRBV2, the J gene TRBJ1-5; the D gene is possibly TRBD1 (5 bases). V gave up 4 bases and J gave up 7 bases, with 11 bases separating them. CDR1 and CDR2 from the germline V gene are SNHLY and FYNNEI. This CDR3 has 13 residues. CDR3 bases: TGTGCCAGCAGTGCAGGGAAGGGCCAGCCCCAGCATTTT. It translates to CASSAGKGQPQHF.

This chain joins TRBV24-1 and TRBJ1-1; the match to TRBD1 covers 7 bases. Germline loops: CDR1 KGHDR, CDR2 SFDVKD. V was clipped by 0 bases and J by 4 bases; unmatched bases: 19. This CDR3 comprises 20 residues. This chain's CDR3 is CATSDLTDNRDSLIVTEAFF. CDR3 coding DNA: TGTGCCACCAGTGATTTGACCGACAACCGGGACAGCTTAATAGTCACTGAAGCTTTCTTT.

This clone was seen only once. The V and J genes are TRBV25-1 and TRBJ2-7; D might be TRBD2 (5 bases). Germline V CDR1 and CDR2: MGHDK, SYGVNS. Trimming removed 1 base from V and 3 bases from J, with 7 bases in between. This CDR3 is 13 amino acids long. DNA for the CDR3: TGTGCCAGCAGTGAATCGGGGTTCTACGAGCAGTACTTC. Translating gives CASSESGFYEQYF.

CDR3 loop: CASIGTSGRYEQYF. The CDR3 DNA reads as TGTGCCAGCATCGGGACTAGCGGGAGGTACGAGCAGTACTTC. This chain connects TRBV6-6 to TRBJ2-7, with 15 bases that match TRBD2. This CDR3 has 14 amino acids. CDR1 is MNHNY, CDR2 SVGAGI, per germline (reference sequence). V was clipped by 7 bases and J by 4 bases; unmatched bases: 2.

V usage is TRBV18 and J usage is TRBJ2-7, with D possibly being TRBD1 (7 bases). V gave up 3 bases and J gave up 3 bases, with 15 bases separating them. The CDR3 has 15 amino acids. The V gene's germline CDR1 is KGHSH and CDR2 LQKENI. In DNA, the CDR3 is TGTGCCAGCTCACCGCGCGGGACAGATTACTACGAGCAGTACTTC. Its protein product is CASSPRGTDYYEQYF.